This T cell receptor (beta chain) was recovered during a study of cytomegalovirus exposure and HLA in healthy donors. Looked up from germline, CDR1 is SNHLY and CDR2 is FYNNEI. The CDR3 is 14 amino acids. With V trimmed by 4 bases and J by 5 bases, 5 bases remained unmatched. Points from the study as a whole: Immune exposure information comprised only CMV serostatus. TRBV6-2, TRBV6-3 and other indistinguishable V segments were excluded.

Comments on this clone: What it binds is not known.

Researchers ran the PCR with 60 Vbeta and 13 Jbeta primers. Some clones are missing from TCRdb's copy, which holds only in-frame ones; the method was immunoSEQ multiplex PCR. The sample contains approximately 160,000 clones, roughly 79% of which appear only once. This chain joins TRBV2 and TRBJ1-5; 7 bases are a match to TRBD1. The sample was PBMCs. The receptor was derived from a woman between 35 and 50 years old in good health and CMV-seropositive. CDR3 sequence reads: CASSGQTGHQPQHF. DNA of the CDR3: TGTGCCAGCAGTGGGCAGACAGGGCATCAGCCCCAGCATTTT.